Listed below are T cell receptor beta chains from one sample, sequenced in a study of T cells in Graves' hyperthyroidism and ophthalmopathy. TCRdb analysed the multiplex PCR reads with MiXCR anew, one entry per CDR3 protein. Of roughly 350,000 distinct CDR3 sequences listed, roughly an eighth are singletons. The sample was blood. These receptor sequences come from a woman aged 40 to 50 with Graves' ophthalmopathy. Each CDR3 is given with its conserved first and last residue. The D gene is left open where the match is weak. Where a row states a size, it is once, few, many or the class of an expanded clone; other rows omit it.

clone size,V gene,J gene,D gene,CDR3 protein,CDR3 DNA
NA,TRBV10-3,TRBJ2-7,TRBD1,CAISRQGDPGEQYF,TGTGCCATCAGTCGACAGGGGGACCCGGGCGAGCAGTACTTC
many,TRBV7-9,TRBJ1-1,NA,CASSFDGEAFF,TGTGCCAGCAGTTTCGACGGTGAAGCTTTCTTT
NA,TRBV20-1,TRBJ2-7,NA,CSASTGRLYEQYF,TGCAGTGCTAGTACAGGACGTCTATACGAGCAGTACTTC
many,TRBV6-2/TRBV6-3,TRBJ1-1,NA,CASNGRGTNTEAFF,TGTGCCAGCAACGGGCGGGGTACTAACACTGAAGCTTTCTTT
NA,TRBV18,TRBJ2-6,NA,CASSPAFSGANVLTF,TGTGCCAGCTCACCAGCCTTTTCTGGGGCCAACGTCCTGACTTTC
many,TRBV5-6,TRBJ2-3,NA,CASSLETRTDTQYF,TGTGCCAGCAGCTTGGAAACGCGGACTGATACGCAGTATTTT
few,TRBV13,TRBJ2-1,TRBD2,CASSSGTSGAYRVYNEQFF,TGTGCCAGCAGCTCCGGGACTAGCGGGGCTTATCGGGTCTACAATGAGCAGTTCTTC
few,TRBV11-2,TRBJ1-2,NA,CASKSLDGYTF,TGTGCCAGTAAGTCTCTGGACGGCTACACCTTC
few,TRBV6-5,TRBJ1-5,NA,CASSYSGTPYSNQPQHF,TGTGCCAGCAGTTACTCAGGGACTCCTTATAGCAATCAGCCCCAGCATTTT
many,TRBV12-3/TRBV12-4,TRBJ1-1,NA,CASAHESVDTEAFF,TGTGCCAGCGCCCATGAGTCCGTTGACACTGAAGCTTTCTTT
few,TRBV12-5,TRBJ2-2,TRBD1,CASGRRTGNTGELFF,TGTGCTAGTGGTAGAAGGACAGGGAACACCGGGGAGCTGTTTTTT
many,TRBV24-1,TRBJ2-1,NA,CATSGQGQTGRNEQFF,TGTGCCACCAGTGGGCAGGGCCAGACGGGCCGCAATGAGCAGTTCTTC
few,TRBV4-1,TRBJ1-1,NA,CASSRYKGTNTEAFF,TGCGCCAGCAGCCGCTATAAGGGTACGAACACTGAAGCTTTCTTT
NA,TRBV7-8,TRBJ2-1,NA,CASSSRTQSSYNEQFF,TGTGCCAGCAGCTCCCGGACCCAAAGCTCCTACAATGAGCAGTTCTTC
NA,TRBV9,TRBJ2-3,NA,CASSLDIDTQYF,TGTGCCAGCAGCCTCGATATCGATACGCAGTATTTT
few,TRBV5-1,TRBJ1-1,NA,CASSLDSGPNTEAFF,TGCGCCAGCAGCTTGGATAGTGGGCCGAACACTGAAGCTTTCTTT
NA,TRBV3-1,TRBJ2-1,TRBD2,CASSRLGLAGGGSYNEQFF,TGTGCCAGCAGCCGGCTGGGCCTAGCGGGAGGAGGGTCCTACAATGAGCAGTTCTTC
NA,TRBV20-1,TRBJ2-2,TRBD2,CSAWRRGGTGELFF,TGCAGTGCTTGGCGCCGGGGGGGCACCGGGGAGCTGTTTTTT
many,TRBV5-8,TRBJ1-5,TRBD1,CASSPGTGGGSYNQPQHF,TGTGCCAGCAGCCCCGGGACAGGAGGAGGAAGTTACAATCAGCCCCAGCATTTT
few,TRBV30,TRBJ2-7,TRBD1,CACLYRDRSYEQYF,TGTGCCTGTTTATACCGGGACAGATCTTACGAGCAGTACTTC
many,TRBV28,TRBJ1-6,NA,CASSSGGTMGSPLHF,TGTGCCAGCAGTTCCGGAGGGACTATGGGATCACCCCTCCACTTT
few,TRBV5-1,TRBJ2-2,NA,CASRGSGGVTGELFF,TGCGCCAGCAGAGGGAGCGGAGGGGTCACCGGGGAGCTGTTTTTT
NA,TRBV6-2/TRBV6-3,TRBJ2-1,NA,CASSQGLRVGNEQFF,TGTGCCAGCAGTCAAGGACTAAGGGTGGGGAATGAGCAGTTCTTC
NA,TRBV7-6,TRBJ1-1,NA,CASSLGPPLGQGKTEAFF,TGTGCCAGCAGCTTAGGGCCCCCCCTGGGGCAGGGTAAAACTGAAGCTTTCTTT
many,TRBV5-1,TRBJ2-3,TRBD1,CASSKPGTGTDTQYF,TGCGCCAGCAGCAAACCCGGGACAGGGACAGATACGCAGTATTTT
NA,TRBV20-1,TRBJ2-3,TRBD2,CSARDAAGGGYTQYF,TGCAGTGCTAGAGATGCCGCGGGGGGAGGATACACGCAGTATTTT
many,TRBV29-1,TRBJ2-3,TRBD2,CSGGTSGSTDTQYF,TGCAGCGGGGGGACTAGCGGCAGCACAGATACGCAGTATTTT
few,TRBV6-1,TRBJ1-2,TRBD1,CASSYTPLQGHYGYTF,TGTGCCAGCAGCTATACCCCATTACAGGGGCACTATGGCTACACCTTC
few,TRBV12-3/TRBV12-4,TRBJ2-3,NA,CASSWGGARADTQYF,TGTGCCAGCAGTTGGGGGGGGGCACGGGCAGATACGCAGTATTTT
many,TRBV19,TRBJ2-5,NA,CARTPGRRGETQYF,TGTGCCAGAACCCCAGGGAGAAGGGGCGAGACCCAGTACTTC
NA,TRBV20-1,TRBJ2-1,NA,CSARDYDRYNEQFF,TGCAGTGCTAGAGATTACGACCGATACAATGAGCAGTTCTTC
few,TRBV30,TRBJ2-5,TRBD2,CAWRQKAGGPETQYF,TGTGCCTGGAGGCAAAAAGCGGGAGGGCCGGAGACCCAGTACTTC
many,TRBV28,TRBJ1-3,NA,CASSLIIGQSSGNTIYF,TGTGCCAGCAGTCTCATAATCGGACAGAGCTCTGGAAACACCATATATTTT
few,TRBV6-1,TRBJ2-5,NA,CASSAVGRETQYF,TGTGCCAGCAGTGCAGTAGGGCGAGAGACCCAGTACTTC
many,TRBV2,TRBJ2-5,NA,CASSPAGAGQETQYF,TGTGCCAGCAGTCCAGCCGGGGCAGGGCAAGAGACCCAGTACTTC
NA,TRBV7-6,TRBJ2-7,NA,CASSPDHLREQYF,TGTGCCAGCAGCCCCGACCATCTGAGGGAGCAGTACTTC
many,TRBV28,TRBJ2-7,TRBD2,CASRLLPRTRDEQYF,TGTGCCAGCAGACTGCTTCCGCGGACTAGAGACGAGCAGTACTTC
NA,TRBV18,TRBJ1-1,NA,CASSARRGVDTEAFF,TGTGCCAGCTCAGCGAGGAGGGGGGTAGACACTGAAGCTTTCTTT
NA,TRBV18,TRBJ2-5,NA,CASSPRDTRQEAQYF,TGTGCCAGCTCACCAAGGGACACCCGCCAAGAGGCCCAGTACTTC
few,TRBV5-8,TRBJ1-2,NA,CASSLVAGLNYGYTF,TGTGCCAGCAGCTTGGTGGCAGGCCTAAACTATGGCTACACCTTC
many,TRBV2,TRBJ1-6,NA,CASSQRGSEGSPLHF,TGTGCCAGCAGTCAGAGGGGCAGCGAGGGTTCACCCCTCCACTTT
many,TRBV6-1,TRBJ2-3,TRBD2,CASIRTSGGDTQYF,TGTGCCAGCATCAGGACTAGCGGGGGAGATACGCAGTATTTT
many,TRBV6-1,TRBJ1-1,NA,CASTSMNTEAFF,TGTGCCAGCACCTCCATGAACACTGAAGCTTTCTTT
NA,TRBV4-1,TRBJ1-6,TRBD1,CASSARDRGSPLHF,TGCGCCAGCAGCGCCCGGGACAGGGGTTCACCCCTCCACTTT
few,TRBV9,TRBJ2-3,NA,CASSIRDGSTDTQYF,TGTGCCAGCAGCATCCGGGACGGTAGCACAGATACGCAGTATTTT
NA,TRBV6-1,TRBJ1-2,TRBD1,CASHKGTGQSYGYTF,TGTGCCAGCCATAAAGGGACAGGGCAAAGCTATGGCTACACCTTC
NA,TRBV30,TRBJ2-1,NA,CAWTSGQPWNEQFF,TGTGCCTGGACGAGCGGTCAACCCTGGAATGAGCAGTTCTTC
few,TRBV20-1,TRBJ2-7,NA,CSAWGESYEQYF,TGCAGTGCGTGGGGGGAGAGCTACGAGCAGTACTTC
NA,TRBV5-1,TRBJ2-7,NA,CASSLAWEEEQYF,TGCGCCAGCAGCTTGGCCTGGGAGGAGGAGCAGTACTTC
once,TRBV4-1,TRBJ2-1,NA,CASSQDRSAGDSYNEQFF,TGCGCCAGCAGCCAAGATAGGTCGGCAGGGGATTCCTACAATGAGCAGTTCTTC
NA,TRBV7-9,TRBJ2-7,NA,CASSLAYGEQYF,TGTGCCAGCAGCTTAGCGTACGGGGAGCAGTACTTC
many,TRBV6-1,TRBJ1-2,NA,CASRFARTTAGGYTF,TGTGCCAGCAGGTTTGCCCGAACTACGGCCGGTGGCTACACCTTC
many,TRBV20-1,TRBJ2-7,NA,CSAPLGSPTLEQYF,TGCAGTGCTCCCTTAGGAAGTCCTACGTTGGAGCAGTACTTC
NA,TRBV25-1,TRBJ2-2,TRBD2,CAGSALAGVGTGELFF,TGTGCCGGCAGTGCCCTAGCGGGAGTGGGCACCGGGGAGCTGTTTTTT
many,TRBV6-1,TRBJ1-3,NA,CASSRLTGSSGNTIYF,TGTGCCAGCAGTCGCTTGACAGGTAGCTCTGGAAACACCATATATTTT
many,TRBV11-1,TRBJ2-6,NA,CASSSNSGANVLTF,TGTGCCAGCAGCTCGAACTCTGGGGCCAACGTCCTGACTTTC
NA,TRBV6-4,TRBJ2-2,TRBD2,CASSELGTRNTGELFF,TGTGCCAGCAGTGAATTAGGGACTAGGAACACCGGGGAGCTGTTTTTT
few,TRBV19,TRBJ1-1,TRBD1,CASTAGTAGTEAFF,TGTGCCAGTACTGCTGGGACAGCAGGGACTGAAGCTTTCTTT
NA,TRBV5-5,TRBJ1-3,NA,CASSLADGNTIYF,TGTGCCAGCAGCTTGGCCGATGGAAACACCATATATTTT